Detailed here is one T cell receptor (beta chain). Other DNA sequences in the same sample also yield this CDR3. This entry is derived from a study of blood T cell repertoires in COVID-19. About the study: T cells, B-cell-depleted T cells, or PBMCs supplied cDNA or gDNA.

Under the authors' procedure: The assay estimated nucleated cells by amplifying reference gene primers. Assay used: immunoSEQ multiplex PCR; TCRdb lists only in-frame clones, some missing. Clone size and V and J calls were adopted from that table, with D and trimming inferred from the DNA. In the table there are around 260,000 clones, approximately 90% of which are singletons. What was sequenced was peripheral blood. This sequence was found in a man aged 55 to 70 who had recovered from COVID-19.

CDR3 sequence (DNA): TGTGCCAGCAGCTTGAATCAGCCCCAGCATTTT. Its translation: CASSLNQPQHF. The chain couples TRBV6-5 to TRBJ1-5; D ambiguous. The CDR3 has 11 residues. Germline V gene sequence: CDR1 MNHEY, CDR2 SVGAGI. V lost 6 bases and J 4 bases, leaving 4 bases between the germline ends.